This passage covers 5 T cell receptor beta chains from one sample sequenced in a study of T-cell reconstitution after alpha-beta-depleted transplantation in children (dated by TCRdb to the mid-2010s). The receptor library was made with PCR. The data were produced on an Illumina HiSeq 2500. To normalize quantification of the TCRbeta repertoire, the TCR libraries were built with molecular barcoding that relied on unique molecular identifiers. TCRdb ran its own pipeline on the public reads, namely fastp trimming at Q25 and MiXCR clone calling, and kept in-frame beta chains. Every entry covers one CDR3 protein and lists the most common genes and DNA from its rows. The sample data list hundreds of thousands of distinct CDR3 sequences, and roughly 15% of these were observed just once. Approximately 1% of the sample belongs to the ten largest clones. Here the sequenced sample was PBMCs from the stem cell graft donor, taken from the stem cell graft. These receptors originate from a human donor who donated a stem cell graft to a child with acute myeloid leukemia.

V usage is TRBV24-1 and J usage is TRBJ1-2; no clear D. Trimming cost V 5 bases and J 9 bases, with 18 bases left between them. This CDR3 has 14 residues. CDR1 and CDR2 from the germline V gene are KGHDR and SFDVKD. DNA for the CDR3: TGTGCCACCAGTGCCGCTCGCAACCCCGGGAGCTACACCTTC. Its translation is CATSAARNPGSYTF.

This clonotype was seen at least ten times. V usage is TRBV20-1 and J usage is TRBJ2-1; a possible D gene is TRBD2 (6 bases). This CDR3 is built from 13 residues. The ends were cut back, 0 bases at V and 10 bases at J, with 13 bases in the middle. Germline V gene lookup returns CDR1 DFQATT and CDR2 SNEGSKA (reference sequence). The CDR3 spells CSARDVREREQFF. The DNA for the CDR3 is TGCAGTGCTAGAGATGTTCGGGAGAGGGAGCAGTTCTTC.

There are many counts of this clonotype. The gene calls are TRBV5-5 and TRBJ2-7, with no clear D. V lost 0 bases and J lost 3, with 10 bases in between. The V gene's germline CDR1 is SGHKS and CDR2 YYEKEE (reference sequence). The CDR3 length is 14 residues. The CDR3 DNA is TGTGCCAGCAGCTTGGCCATGGGCAACTACGAGCAGTACGTC. Amino acids: CASSLAMGNYEQYV.

This clonotype was seen repeatedly, ten times or more. CDR3 bases: TGTGCCAGCAGTGAAGTGAACTCCTACGAGCAGTACTTC. Translation: CASSEVNSYEQYF. The rearrangement joins TRBV6-1 to TRBJ2-7; D call uncertain. Looked up from germline, CDR1 is MNHNS and CDR2 is SASEGT. This CDR3 has 13 residues. V lost 1 base, J lost 0 bases, and 4 bases lay in between.

This clonotype has ten or more counts. This chain links TRBV20-1 with TRBJ1-5; a weak D match, TRBD1 (5 bases). CDR1 DFQATT and CDR2 SNEGSKA come from the germline V gene (reference sequence). CDR3 length: 13 residues. Between the trimmed V and J ends, which lost 5 bases and 5 bases, there was a span of 13 bases. The chain's CDR3 is CSALGQGHQPQHF. The CDR3 DNA reads as TGCAGTGCTCTCGGGCAGGGTCATCAGCCCCAGCATTTT.